This TCR beta chain was documented in a study of cytomegalovirus exposure and HLA in healthy donors. About this clone: The antigen remains undetermined.

The study ran its PCR with 60 Vbeta and 13 Jbeta primers. Sequenced by immunoSEQ multiplex PCR; TCRdb stores in-frame clones only, minus some. Its table lists about 120,000 clones. CDR3 length: 13 amino acids. Trimming removed 5 bases from V and 3 bases from J, with 8 bases in between. Per germline, CDR1 SEHNR and CDR2 FQNEAQ (reference sequence). Study results and limitations: The availability of immune exposure information extended only to CMV serostatus.

The TCR sequence derives from a man in his forties in good health and CMV-seropositive. The sample taken for sequencing was PBMCs. The rearrangement uses TRBV7-9 and TRBJ1-3; no reliable D call. The CDR3 DNA reads TGTGCCAGCAGCCTCGCCAGTGGAAACACCATATATTTT. Residues: CASSLASGNTIYF.